This passage covers 10 T cell receptor beta chains from one sample sequenced in a study of cytomegalovirus exposure and HLA in healthy donors. Use of 60 Vbeta and 13 Jbeta primers characterized the PCR. Produced via immunoSEQ multiplex PCR; TCRdb's table is partial and in-frame only. Of 95,000 to 100,000 clones in the sample, approximately 76% were seen once. Sequenced sample: PBMCs. The receptor source for this set is a woman in her fifties or sixties in good health and CMV-seropositive.

This sequence joins TRBV29-1 and TRBJ1-5, with 7 bases lining up with TRBD1. Trimming cost V 5 bases and J 5 bases; bases outside gene matches: 3. The CDR3 has 12 amino acids. The V gene's germline CDR1 is SQVTM and CDR2 ANQGSEA. The CDR3 here is CSVKGADQPQHF. The CDR3 DNA reads as TGCAGCGTTAAGGGGGCGGATCAGCCCCAGCATTTT.

The chain has TRBV10-3 and TRBJ2-1, with D possibly matching TRBD2 (6 bases). The ends were cut back, 0 bases at V and 3 bases at J, with 12 bases in the middle. Germline assignment: CDR1 ENHRY and CDR2 SYGVKD. CDR3 length: 16 amino acids. CDR3 DNA sequence: TGTGCCATCAGTGAGTCTCGGGACTCCATCTACAATGAGCAGTTCTTC. This encodes CAISESRDSIYNEQFF.

The chain recombines TRBV2 with TRBJ2-6; possibly TRBD2 for D (5 bases). CDR1 and CDR2 (germline): SNHLY, FYNNEI. The CDR3 totals 15 residues. V lost 1 base to trimming and J lost 12 bases, with 16 bases between them. CDR3 region: CASSEGMAGGRVLTF. CDR3 nucleotide sequence: TGTGCCAGCAGTGAAGGTATGGCGGGCGGTCGCGTCCTGACTTTC.

CDR3 loop: CAWDRGSSPLHF. CDR3 DNA sequence: TGTGCCTGGGACCGGGGGTCATCACCCCTCCACTTT. The rearrangement joins TRBV30 to TRBJ1-6, with D tentatively TRBD1 (5 bases). V dropped 5 bases and J dropped 10 bases, with 12 bases sitting between them. The V gene's germline CDR1 is GTSNPN and CDR2 SVGIG (reference sequence). This CDR3 is 12 amino acids long.

This chain uses TRBV19 with TRBJ2-7; D gene unclear. Trimming stripped 7 bases from V and 0 bases from J, with 13 bases between. The CDR3 is 14 residues long. Per germline, CDR1 LNHDA and CDR2 SQIVND (reference sequence). The DNA of the CDR3 is TGTGCCAGTAAGATCGACTGGAGCTCCTACGAGCAGTACTTC. This encodes CASKIDWSSYEQYF.

V and J are TRBV18 and TRBJ1-2; TRBD1 aligns across 8 bases. The CDR3 is 14 residues long. CDR1 KGHSH and CDR2 LQKENI come from the germline V gene. Losses at the gene ends were 6 bases for V and 3 bases for J; bases not matched to a gene: 6. CDR3 protein: CASSPTGVDYGYTF. In DNA, the CDR3 is TGTGCCAGCTCTCCGACAGGGGTCGACTATGGCTACACCTTC.

The chain combines TRBV7-2 with TRBJ2-7, with 7 bases lining up with TRBD2. The CDR3 extends over 14 amino acids. After removal of 6 bases from V and 3 bases from J, the junction contained 8 bases not matched to a gene. Germline V gene sequence: CDR1 SGHTA, CDR2 FQGNSA. The CDR3 region is CASSHPGGSYEQYF. The CDR3, as DNA: TGTGCCAGCAGTCACCCGGGGGGTAGCTACGAGCAGTACTTC.

The gene calls are TRBV28 and TRBJ1-2; possible D gene TRBD1, 5 bases. Germline assignment: CDR1 MDHEN and CDR2 SYDVKM. Trimming took 7 bases from V and 5 from J, leaving 14 bases between them. The CDR3 is 13 amino acids. DNA of the CDR3: TGTGCCAGCACTTCCGGGACTGCATATGGCTACACCTTC. It codes for CASTSGTAYGYTF.

The chain carries TRBV6-1 and TRBJ1-1; no clear D. Per the germline V gene, CDR1 is MNHNS and CDR2 is SASEGT. This CDR3 region has 14 residues. Trimming shortened V by 3 bases and J by 4 bases, and 12 bases separated the two germline ends. CDR3 coding DNA: TGTGCCAGCAGTGACGGGAAGGCGGTCACTGAAGCTTTCTTT. It specifies CASSDGKAVTEAFF.

This clone was seen just once. The chain recombines TRBV6-5 with TRBJ2-1; 8 bases fit TRBD2. Germline V gene lookup returns CDR1 MNHEY and CDR2 SVGAGI. V lost 4 bases to trimming and J lost 8 bases; unmatched junction nucleotides: 13. This CDR3 has 16 residues. The CDR3 DNA follows: TGTGCCAGCAGTTCGGGGGGGACACTGGTTTTGGATGAGCAGTTCTTC. This encodes CASSSGGTLVLDEQFF.